The next 28 T cell receptor beta chains were all read from a single sample in a study of blood T cell repertoires in COVID-19 (dated by TCRdb to the early 2020s). Receptors were amplified or captured by the immunoSEQ multiplex PCR assay. TCRdb took this table from immuneACCESS and kept in-frame rearrangements with V and J called. Such tables lack part of the clones; where checked against another copy, unresolved V genes explain under half of the gap, and the rest is unexplained. A total of roughly 300,000 clones appear in this sample, nearly 90% of them only once. Together, the top ten hold approximately 5.2% of the sample. Sequenced sample: PBMCs or T cells enriched from blood (not recorded which). The receptors derive from a woman in her twenties or thirties who had recovered from COVID-19.

V usage is TRBV5-4 and J usage is TRBJ2-3; D is perhaps TRBD2 (5 bases). CDR1 and CDR2 (germline): SGHNT, YYREEE (reference sequence). V was shortened by 4 bases and J by 4 bases, with 13 bases between the two germline ends. The CDR3 runs to 14 residues. The CDR3, as DNA: TGTGCCAGCAGCCCACGGGGAAGGGCAGATACGCAGTATTTT. Translating gives CASSPRGRADTQYF.

The J gene is TRBJ1-3, the V gene TRBV5-6; D possibly corresponds to TRBD1 (6 bases). V was cut by 0 bases and J by 8 bases, with 15 bases left in between. The CDR3 is 15 amino acids. CDR1 and CDR2 from the germline V gene are SGHDT and YYEEEE. CDR3 loop: CASSLALQTGDTIYF. The CDR3 DNA sequence: TGTGCCAGCAGCTTGGCCCTACAGACAGGAGACACCATATATTTT. The entire variable domain, with the rest obtained from reference TRBV5-6 and TRBJ1-3, is as follows: DAGVTQSPTHLIKTRGQQVTLRCSPKSGHDTVSWYQQALGQGPQFIFQYYEEEERQRGNFPDRFSGHQFPNYSSELNVNALLLGDSALYLCASSLALQTGDTIYFGEGSWLTVV.

This chain joins TRBV18 and TRBJ1-3, with TRBD1 matching 9 bases. Germline CDR1 reads KGHSH; CDR2 reads LQKENI. The CDR3 contains 16 residues. V gave up 2 bases and J gave up 2 bases; unmatched junction bases: 4. CDR3 protein: CASSPSQGAAGNTIYF. CDR3 nucleotides: TGTGCCAGCTCACCATCACAGGGGGCGGCTGGAAACACCATATATTTT. The whole variable domain, remainder taken from reference TRBV18 and TRBJ1-3, is NAGVMQNPRHLVRRRGQEARLRCSPMKGHSHVYWYRQLPEEGLKFMVYLQKENIIDESGMPKERFSAEFPKEGPSILRIQQVVRGDSAAYFCASSPSQGAAGNTIYFGEGSWLTVV.

The chain is built from TRBV27 and TRBJ2-7; D might be TRBD1 (6 bases). CDR3 length equals 15 residues. The germline V gene has CDR1 MNHEY and CDR2 SMNVEV (reference sequence). Trimming cost V 5 bases and J 2 bases, with 16 bases left between them. CDR3 nucleotide sequence: TGTGCCAGCAGTAAACAGGGATTTCCTCCCTACGAGCAGTACTTC. Protein: CASSKQGFPPYEQYF.

Only a few counts were recorded for this clone. This chain connects TRBV15 to TRBJ2-5; 13 bases agree with TRBD2. CDR1 and CDR2 from the germline V gene are LNHNV and YYDKDF (reference sequence). The CDR3 is made up of 15 amino acids. V shed 4 bases and J 4 bases; nucleotides not matched to a gene: 3. The CDR3: CATSKTSGGAETQYF. CDR3 in DNA: TGTGCCACCAGCAAAACTAGCGGGGGGGCAGAGACCCAGTACTTC.

The count of this clone is one. This chain uses TRBV19 with TRBJ1-1; D unclear. The CDR3 sequence is 13 residues long. Germline V gene lookup returns CDR1 LNHDA and CDR2 SQIVND (reference sequence). V was shortened by 5 bases and J by 5 bases, with 12 bases between the two germline ends. The CDR3 here is CASSESGRTEAFF. DNA of the CDR3: TGTGCCAGTAGTGAGTCGGGTAGGACTGAAGCTTTCTTT.

The chain employs TRBV10-3 and TRBJ2-7; 7 nucleotides agree with TRBD1. Unmatched junction bases numbered 1, after V lost 6 bases and J lost 2 bases. The CDR3 is 12 residues long. Germline V gene sequence: CDR1 ENHRY, CDR2 SYGVKD. The CDR3, as DNA: TGTGCCATCAGGGGGACAGCCTACGAGCAGTACTTC. Protein sequence: CAIRGTAYEQYF.

The J gene is TRBJ2-7, the V gene TRBV4-1; TRBD1 matches 10 bases. From germline, CDR1 is MGHRA and CDR2 YSYEKL. This CDR3 contains 14 residues. Unmatched junction bases numbered 4, after V lost 3 bases and J lost 5 bases. The chain's CDR3 is CASSQGQGSDEQYF. The CDR3 coding sequence is TGCGCCAGCAGCCAGGGACAGGGGAGCGACGAGCAGTACTTC.

The chain has TRBV6-5 and TRBJ1-1; D might be TRBD1 (5 bases). The CDR3 consists of 13 residues. Trimming cost V 6 bases and J 5 bases, with 13 bases left between them. The germline gives CDR1 MNHEY, CDR2 SVGAGI. The CDR3 region is CASSPARATEAFF. The CDR3 nucleotides are TGTGCCAGCAGCCCAGCCAGGGCTACTGAAGCTTTCTTT.

The CDR3 DNA reads as TGTGCCAGCAGTCCCGGGGTCTACGAGCAGTACTTC. Its protein product is CASSPGVYEQYF. This chain connects TRBV12-3 or TRBV12-4 to TRBJ2-7; possible D gene TRBD2, 5 bases. With 5 bases removed from V and 3 bases from J, the gap between germline ends came to 8 bases. CDR3 length: 12 residues.

The rearrangement links TRBV19 to TRBJ1-5, with TRBD1 identical over 9 bases. CDR1 and CDR2 from the germline V gene are LNHDA and SQIVND (reference sequence). Trimming at V came to 3 bases and at J to 7 bases, leaving 7 bases not matched to a gene. The CDR3 runs 15 residues. CDR3 nucleotides: TGTGCCAGTAGTATCTGGACAGGGGTGGGACAGCCCCAGCATTTT. It translates to CASSIWTGVGQPQHF.

V is TRBV18 and J is TRBJ2-2, with D unclear. The germline CDR1 and CDR2 sequences are KGHSH and LQKENI. Deletions cut 1 base from V and 1 base from J, with 7 bases between. CDR3 length: 15 amino acids. CDR3 coding DNA: TGTGCCAGCTCACCACGTGACATGAACACCGGGGAGCTGTTTTTT. Its translation is CASSPRDMNTGELFF. Looking up the rest from reference TRBV18 and TRBJ2-2 gives the full variable domain: NAGVMQNPRHLVRRRGQEARLRCSPMKGHSHVYWYRQLPEEGLKFMVYLQKENIIDESGMPKERFSAEFPKEGPSILRIQQVVRGDSAAYFCASSPRDMNTGELFFGEGSRLTVL.

This clone has just one count. The gene calls are TRBV19 and TRBJ1-1, with no clear D. Per germline, CDR1 LNHDA and CDR2 SQIVND (reference sequence). Trimming removed 3 bases from V and 0 bases from J, with 17 bases in between. This CDR3 is 17 amino acids long. CDR3 sequence: CASSMYRFLHMNTEAFF. The CDR3 bases are TGTGCCAGTAGTATGTACAGATTCCTCCACATGAACACTGAAGCTTTCTTT.

This chain links TRBV19 with TRBJ1-5; perhaps TRBD1 as D (5 bases). The germline V gene encodes CDR1 LNHDA and CDR2 SQIVND (reference sequence). The germline V and J ends were trimmed by 3 bases and 6 bases, with 12 bases remaining between them. The CDR3 sequence is 14 residues long. CDR3 loop: CASSIQGLTQPQHF. CDR3 nucleotide sequence: TGTGCCAGTAGTATTCAGGGTCTCACTCAGCCCCAGCATTTT.

V and J are TRBV20-1 and TRBJ1-5, with TRBD1 matching 7 bases. This CDR3 region has 16 residues. With 3 bases clipped from V and 3 bases from J, the junction kept 11 bases outside the gene matches. CDR1 and CDR2 from the germline V gene are DFQATT and SNEGSKA (reference sequence). In DNA form, the CDR3 reads TGCAGTGCTAGTTTCACCGGGACAGCGATCAATCAGCCCCAGCATTTT. It codes for CSASFTGTAINQPQHF.

The chain couples TRBV30 to TRBJ1-5, with TRBD1 identical over 8 bases. This CDR3 has 13 residues. Germline assignment: CDR1 GTSNPN and CDR2 SVGIG (reference sequence). J gave up 6 bases and V 3 bases, and 4 bases lay outside the gene matches. CDR3: CAWRTGAGQPQHF. CDR3 nucleotides: TGTGCCTGGAGGACAGGGGCAGGTCAGCCCCAGCATTTT. The variable domain in full, with the rest retrieved from reference TRBV30 and TRBJ1-5, is SQTIHQWPATLVQPVGSPLSLECTVEGTSNPNLYWYRQAAGRGLQLLFYSVGIGQISSEVPQNLSASRPQDRQFILSSKKLLLSDSGFYLCAWRTGAGQPQHFGDGTRLSIL.

The gene calls are TRBV7-3 and TRBJ1-2; D uncertain. The CDR3 contains 13 residues. V was trimmed by 5 bases and J by 4 bases, leaving 11 bases between them. CDR1 SGHTA and CDR2 FQGTGA come from the germline V gene. The CDR3 reads CASSPSGSYGYTF. The CDR3 DNA reads TGTGCCAGCAGCCCGTCGGGGAGCTATGGCTACACCTTC.

This clone appeared a single time. V gene TRBV28 combines with J gene TRBJ1-6; D possibly corresponds to TRBD1 (5 bases). V lost 6 bases and J lost 4, with 13 bases in between. Looked up from germline, CDR1 is MDHEN and CDR2 is SYDVKM. The CDR3 length is 15 residues. CDR3 in DNA: TGTGCCAGCAGGGGGCAGGTTGGTTATAATTCACCCCTCCACTTT. Translated, it gives CASRGQVGYNSPLHF.

The chain couples TRBV12-5 to TRBJ1-2, with a possible D match to TRBD1 (6 bases). This CDR3 spans 15 amino acids. In germline, CDR1 is LGHNT, CDR2 FRNRAP. The V end lost 2 bases, the J end lost 3 bases, and 13 bases lay between the germline ends. The CDR3 coding sequence is TGTGCTAGTGGTTTGTTCCAGGGGCTGGACTATGGCTACACCTTC. The encoded protein is CASGLFQGLDYGYTF.

J is TRBJ2-6 and V is TRBV5-5, with TRBD2 as a possible D gene (6 bases). Germline assignment: CDR1 SGHKS and CDR2 YYEKEE (reference sequence). The V end lost 4 bases, the J end lost 0 bases, and 14 bases lay between the germline ends. The CDR3 loop spans 17 amino acids. The CDR3 coding sequence is TGTGCCAGCAGCCCCCCCGCGCGGGACTCTGGGGCCAACGTCCTGACTTTC. This codes for CASSPPARDSGANVLTF.

The chain has TRBV6-5 and TRBJ2-2, with D perhaps matching TRBD2 (7 bases). The germline V and J ends were trimmed by 3 bases and 2 bases, with 13 bases remaining between them. The CDR3 is 16 residues long. CDR1 is MNHEY and CDR2 is SVGAGI in the germline V gene. The CDR3 DNA follows: TGTGCCAGCAGTTATTCGGGGGGCATAAACACCGGGGAGCTGTTTTTT. Its protein product is CASSYSGGINTGELFF.

V is TRBV7-3 and J is TRBJ2-7; D ambiguous. This CDR3 spans 13 amino acids. V was cut by 2 bases and J by 7 bases, with 12 bases left in between. Germline CDR1 reads SGHTA; CDR2 reads FQGTGA. CDR3 coding DNA: TGTGCCAGCAGCTTAGACTTGGCAGCGGAGCAGTACTTC. Residues: CASSLDLAAEQYF.

This sequence joins TRBV9 and TRBJ1-2, with 7 bases aligning to TRBD1. The CDR3 contains 14 residues. Trimming at V came to 4 bases and at J to 4 bases, leaving 7 bases not matched to a gene. Germline V gene sequence: CDR1 SGDLS, CDR2 YYNGEE. The CDR3 bases are TGTGCCAGCAGCACCCAACAGGGGAGCTATGGCTACACCTTC. This encodes CASSTQQGSYGYTF.

V and J are TRBV7-9 and TRBJ2-5; 11 nucleotides line up with TRBD2. Germline CDR1 SEHNR, CDR2 FQNEAQ (reference sequence). V shed 5 bases and J 5 bases; nucleotides not matched to a gene: 13. The CDR3 has 17 residues. CDR3 sequence (DNA): TGTGCCAGCAGCCCCACCTTAGCGGGGGGGGAAGGGGAGACCCAGTACTTC. Translating it yields CASSPTLAGGEGETQYF.

The chain combines TRBV7-6 with TRBJ2-3; weak D call: TRBD2 (6 bases). V lost 6 bases and J lost 0, with 10 bases in between. Germline V gives CDR1 SGHVS, CDR2 FNYEAQ. The CDR3 sequence is 14 residues long. The CDR3 DNA is TGTGCCAGCAGTCTTAGCGGTAGCACAGATACGCAGTATTTT. Translated, it gives CASSLSGSTDTQYF.

CDR3 loop: CASSLIQRGEYNEQFF. CDR3 nucleotides: TGCGCCAGCAGCTTGATCCAGCGGGGGGAGTACAATGAGCAGTTCTTC. The chain joins TRBV5-1 to TRBJ2-1, with 9 bases matching TRBD2. The CDR3 totals 16 residues. The junction had 6 bases not matched to a gene; V was cut back by 1 base and J by 4 bases. The germline V gene encodes CDR1 SGHRS and CDR2 YFSETQ.

This clone was observed a single time. The chain has TRBV18 and TRBJ1-1; D may be TRBD1 (5 bases). The CDR3 has 15 residues. Germline V lookup: CDR1 KGHSH, CDR2 LQKENI. Trimming removed 3 bases at V and 1 base at J, with 12 bases between. The CDR3, as DNA: TGTGCCAGCTCACCGATGGGACTGAGGAACACTGAAGCTTTCTTT. This sequence encodes CASSPMGLRNTEAFF. Based on the CDR3 plus reference TRBV18 and TRBJ1-1, the full variable domain is NAGVMQNPRHLVRRRGQEARLRCSPMKGHSHVYWYRQLPEEGLKFMVYLQKENIIDESGMPKERFSAEFPKEGPSILRIQQVVRGDSAAYFCASSPMGLRNTEAFFGQGTRLTVV.

The chain carries TRBV6-2 or TRBV6-3 and TRBJ1-2; 7 positions agree with TRBD1. V gave up 2 bases and J gave up 4 bases; unmatched junction bases: 10. Germline V gives CDR1 MNHEY, CDR2 SVGEGT. This CDR3 has 16 residues. The CDR3: CASSYPRQGTAYGYTF. The CDR3 region has the DNA TGTGCCAGCAGTTACCCACGACAGGGCACCGCCTATGGCTACACCTTC.